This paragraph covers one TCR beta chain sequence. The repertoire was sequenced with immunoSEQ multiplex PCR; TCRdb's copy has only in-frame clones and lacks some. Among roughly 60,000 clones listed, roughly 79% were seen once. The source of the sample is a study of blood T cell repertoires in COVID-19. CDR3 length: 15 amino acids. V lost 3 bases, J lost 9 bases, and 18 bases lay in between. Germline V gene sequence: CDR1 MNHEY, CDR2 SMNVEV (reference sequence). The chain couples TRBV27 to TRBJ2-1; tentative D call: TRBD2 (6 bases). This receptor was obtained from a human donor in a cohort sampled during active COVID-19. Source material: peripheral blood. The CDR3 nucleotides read TGTGCCAGCAGTTTGGCCGGGACTTTGAAGGGTGAGCAGTTCTTC. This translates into CASSLAGTLKGEQFF.